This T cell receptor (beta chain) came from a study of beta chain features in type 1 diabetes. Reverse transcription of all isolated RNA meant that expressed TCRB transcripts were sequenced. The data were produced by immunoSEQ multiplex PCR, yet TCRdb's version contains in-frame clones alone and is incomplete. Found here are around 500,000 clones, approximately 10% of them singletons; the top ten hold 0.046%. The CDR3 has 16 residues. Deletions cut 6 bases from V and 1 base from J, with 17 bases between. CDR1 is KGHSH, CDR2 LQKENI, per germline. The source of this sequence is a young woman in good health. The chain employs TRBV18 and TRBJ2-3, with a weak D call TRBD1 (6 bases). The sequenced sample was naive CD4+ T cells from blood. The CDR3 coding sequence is TGTGCCAGCTCGCCATATACAGGGAGAGGCACAGATACGCAGTATTTT. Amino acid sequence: CASSPYTGRGTDTQYF. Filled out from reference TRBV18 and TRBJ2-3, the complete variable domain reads NAGVMQNPRHLVRRRGQEARLRCSPMKGHSHVYWYRQLPEEGLKFMVYLQKENIIDESGMPKERFSAEFPKEGPSILRIQQVVRGDSAAYFCASSPYTGRGTDTQYFGPGTRLTVL.